This TCR beta chain was sequenced during a study of blood T cells in healthy people across ages. V was cut by 5 bases and J by 8 bases, with 15 bases left in between. The CDR3 is 13 residues long. The use of a sample-barcoded 5' primer and a J-beta primer mix characterized a second PCR of about 7 to 12 cycles. Each cDNA molecule was tagged by a template-switch adaptor with 12 random nucleotides. TCRdb reanalysed the 5' RACE reads using MiXCR and keeps one entry per CDR3 protein. In the table there are over 500,000 distinct CDR3 sequences, 40% to 65% of which are singletons. This clonotype occurred a few times.

The sequence came from a woman over 75 in good health. The chain joins TRBV12-3 or TRBV12-4 to TRBJ1-2; no definite D call. Material: blood. CDR3 amino acids: CASSPVYERGYTF. In nucleotides, the CDR3 is TGTGCCAGCAGTCCGGTCTACGAACGGGGCTACACCTTC.